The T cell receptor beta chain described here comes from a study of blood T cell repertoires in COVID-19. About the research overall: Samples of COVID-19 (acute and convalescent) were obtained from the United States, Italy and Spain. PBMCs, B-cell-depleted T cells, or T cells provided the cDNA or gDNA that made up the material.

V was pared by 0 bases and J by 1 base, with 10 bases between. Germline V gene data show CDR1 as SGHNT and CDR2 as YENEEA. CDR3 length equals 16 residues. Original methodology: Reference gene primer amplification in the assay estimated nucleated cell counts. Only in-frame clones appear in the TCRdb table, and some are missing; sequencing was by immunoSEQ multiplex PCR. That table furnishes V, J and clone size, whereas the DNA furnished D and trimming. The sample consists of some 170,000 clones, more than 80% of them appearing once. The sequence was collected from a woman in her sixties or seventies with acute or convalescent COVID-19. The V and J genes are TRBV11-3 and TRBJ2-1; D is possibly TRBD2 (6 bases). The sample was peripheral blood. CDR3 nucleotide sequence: TGTGCCAGCAGCTTAGATGGGGACTCTTCCTACAATGAGCAGTTCTTC. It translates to CASSLDGDSSYNEQFF.